This TCR beta chain was obtained from a study of spatial heterogeneity in lung cancer. Study-wide background: TCR and UMI combinations that were unique each appeared, on average, more than ten times in raw reads.

Study outcomes and limitations: Ubiquitous expanded tumor TCRs were observed in blood more at resection than follow-up.

The time point is: sample taken at primary tumor resection. Whole RNA, isolated from tumor, nontumor lung or frozen PBMC, was sequenced without prior sorting. In the case of this clonotype: Its antigen is still unknown.

TCR cDNA molecules each carried a unique molecular identifier. TCRdb re-derived calls from the 5' RACE reads in MiXCR, one entry per CDR3 protein. In the table there are 45,000 to 65,000 distinct CDR3 sequences, under 7.5% of which are singletons. Germline CDR1 and CDR2: MDHEN and SYDVKM. Trimming shortened V by 7 bases and J by 3 bases, and 19 bases separated the two germline ends. The CDR3 contains 16 residues. The sequencing here drew on PBMCs, taken at surgery. The TCR originated in a female donor with early-stage non-small cell lung cancer. V usage is TRBV28 and J usage is TRBJ1-5; D unclear. The CDR3 DNA reads as TGTGCCAGCAAACCGCCCCGCCGAGGAGACAATCAGCCCCAGCATTTT. It translates to CASKPPRRGDNQPQHF.